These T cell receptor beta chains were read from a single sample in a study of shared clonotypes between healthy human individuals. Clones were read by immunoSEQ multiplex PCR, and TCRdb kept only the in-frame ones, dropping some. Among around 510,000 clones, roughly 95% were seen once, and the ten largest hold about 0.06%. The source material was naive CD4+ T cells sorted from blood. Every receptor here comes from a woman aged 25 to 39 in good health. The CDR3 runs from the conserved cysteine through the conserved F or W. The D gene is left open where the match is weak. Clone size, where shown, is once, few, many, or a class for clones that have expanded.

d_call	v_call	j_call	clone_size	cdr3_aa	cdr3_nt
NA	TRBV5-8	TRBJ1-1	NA	CASSPTSAKGLNTEAFF	TGTGCCAGCAGCCCCACCTCAGCCAAGGGTTTGAACACTGAAGCTTTCTTT
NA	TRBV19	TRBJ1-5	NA	CASSRQRNQPQHF	TGTGCCAGTAGTCGACAGCGTAATCAGCCCCAGCATTTT
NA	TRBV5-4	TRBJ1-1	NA	CASSFEGISSSAF	TGTGCCAGCAGCTTCGAGGGAATCAGTTCTAGCGCCTTT
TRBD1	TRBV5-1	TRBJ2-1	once	CASSRGQGRPNEQFF	TGCGCCAGCAGCAGGGGACAGGGGAGGCCTAATGAGCAGTTCTTC
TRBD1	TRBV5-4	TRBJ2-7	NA	CASSLTGGLNEQYF	TGTGCCAGCAGCTTGACAGGGGGCTTAAACGAGCAGTACTTC
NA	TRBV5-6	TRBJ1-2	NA	CASSFTAEGYTF	TGTGCCAGCAGCTTTACAGCTGAGGGCTACACCTTC
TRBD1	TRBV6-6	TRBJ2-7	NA	CASRTGDGVYEQYF	TGTGCCAGCAGAACAGGGGACGGGGTTTACGAGCAGTACTTC
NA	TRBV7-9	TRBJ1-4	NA	CASSFFGATNEKLFF	TGTGCCAGCAGCTTCTTCGGGGCAACTAATGAAAAACTGTTTTTT
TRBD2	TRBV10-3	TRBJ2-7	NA	CAISGLAGSYEQYF	TGTGCCATCAGTGGACTAGCGGGATCATACGAGCAGTACTTC
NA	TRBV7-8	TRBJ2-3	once	CASTPTREFTDTQYF	TGTGCCAGCACCCCAACCCGAGAATTCACAGATACGCAGTATTTT
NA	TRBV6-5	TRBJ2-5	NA	CASRPGRLYQETQYF	TGTGCCAGCAGACCGGGACGGTTGTACCAAGAGACCCAGTACTTC
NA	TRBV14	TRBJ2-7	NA	CASSQVPRVYEQYF	TGTGCCAGCAGCCAAGTTCCGAGGGTCTACGAGCAGTACTTC
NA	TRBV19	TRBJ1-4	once	CASSFLRKDEKLFF	TGTGCCAGTAGTTTCCTTCGGAAGGATGAAAAACTGTTTTTT
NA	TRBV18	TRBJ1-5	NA	CASSPERGRQPQHF	TGTGCCAGCTCACCCGAGAGGGGACGTCAGCCCCAGCATTTT
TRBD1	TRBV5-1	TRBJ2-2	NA	CASSLATGGPGELFF	TGCGCCAGCAGCTTGGCGACAGGGGGCCCCGGGGAGCTGTTTTTT
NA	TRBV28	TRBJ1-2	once	CASSFFGGNYGYTF	TGTGCCAGCAGTTTCTTTGGCGGAAACTATGGCTACACCTTC
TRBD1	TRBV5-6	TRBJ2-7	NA	CASSTNGQGPYEQYF	TGTGCCAGCAGCACAAACGGACAGGGGCCCTACGAGCAGTACTTC
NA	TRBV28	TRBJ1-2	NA	CASSNPLGSYGYTF	TGTGCCAGCAGTAACCCCTTAGGGAGCTATGGCTACACCTTC
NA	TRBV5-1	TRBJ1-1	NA	CASSLGSSDRRSEAFF	TGCGCCAGCAGCTTGGGTTCGTCGGACAGACGAAGCGAAGCTTTCTTT
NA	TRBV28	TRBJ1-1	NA	CASSSFGGRDTEAFF	TGTGCCAGCAGTTCCTTTGGAGGGAGGGACACTGAAGCTTTCTTT
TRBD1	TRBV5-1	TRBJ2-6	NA	CATSQGAAGANVLTF	TGCGCCACCTCGCAGGGGGCGGCTGGGGCCAACGTCCTGACTTTC
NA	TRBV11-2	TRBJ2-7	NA	CASKRLASSYEQYF	TGTGCCAGCAAACGACTTGCGAGCTCCTACGAGCAGTACTTC
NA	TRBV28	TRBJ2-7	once	CASSLSGASVEQYF	TGTGCCAGCAGTTTGTCTGGGGCGTCTGTCGAGCAGTACTTC
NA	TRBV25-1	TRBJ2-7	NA	CASSRVGEQYF	TGTGCCAGCAGTCGTGTTGGCGAGCAGTACTTC
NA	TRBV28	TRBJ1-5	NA	CASSLGGSNQPQHF	TGTGCCAGCAGTTTAGGGGGTTCTAATCAGCCCCAGCATTTT
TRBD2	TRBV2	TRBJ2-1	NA	CASRTGLAGHNEQFF	TGTGCCAGCAGGACAGGACTAGCGGGGCACAATGAGCAGTTCTTC
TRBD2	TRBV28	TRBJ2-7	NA	CASSLPPRLAGAYEQYF	TGTGCCAGCAGTTTACCCCCCCGGCTAGCGGGAGCCTACGAGCAGTACTTC
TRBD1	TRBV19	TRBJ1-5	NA	CASSIATGGQPQHF	TGTGCCAGTAGTATAGCTACAGGGGGACAGCCCCAGCATTTT
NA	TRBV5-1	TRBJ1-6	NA	CASRRDNSPLHF	TGCGCCAGTCGCAGGGATAATTCACCCCTCCACTTT
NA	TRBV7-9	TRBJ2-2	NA	CASSLPSFTAGELFF	TGTGCCAGCAGCTTGCCAAGCTTTACCGCCGGGGAGCTGTTTTTT
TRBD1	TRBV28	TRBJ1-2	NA	CASSTLGGTGKERGFGYTF	TGTGCCAGCAGTACACTAGGGGGGACAGGGAAAGAAAGGGGATTCGGCTACACCTTC
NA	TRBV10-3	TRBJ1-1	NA	CAISEASGRGLNTEAFF	TGTGCCATCAGTGAAGCGTCCGGAAGAGGGCTGAACACTGAAGCTTTCTTT
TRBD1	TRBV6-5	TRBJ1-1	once	CASTGQANTEAFF	TGTGCCAGCACGGGACAGGCCAACACTGAAGCTTTCTTT
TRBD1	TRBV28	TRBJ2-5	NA	CASRGTGQGTQYF	TGTGCCAGCAGGGGGACAGGGCAAGGGACCCAGTACTTC
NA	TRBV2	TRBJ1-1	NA	CASTLEGLGHTEAFF	TGTGCCAGCACTTTGGAAGGGCTCGGGCACACTGAAGCTTTCTTT
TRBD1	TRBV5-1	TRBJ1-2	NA	CASSPGTGGGGYTF	TGCGCCAGCAGCCCCGGGACAGGGGGCGGTGGCTACACCTTC
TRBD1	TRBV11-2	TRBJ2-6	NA	CASSSQSGGSGANVLTF	TGTGCCAGCAGCTCCCAATCAGGGGGCTCCGGGGCCAACGTCCTGACTTTC
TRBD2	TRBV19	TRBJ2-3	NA	CASSPPPGTSAGDTQYF	TGTGCCAGTAGTCCTCCGCCAGGGACTAGCGCGGGAGATACGCAGTATTTT
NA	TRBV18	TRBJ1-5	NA	CASSPDLYNQPQHF	TGTGCCAGCTCACCAGATCTTTATAATCAGCCCCAGCATTTT
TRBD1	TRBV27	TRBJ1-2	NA	CASSHDRASYTF	TGTGCCAGCAGCCACGACAGGGCTAGCTACACCTTC
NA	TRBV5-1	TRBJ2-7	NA	CASSLSGQHYEQYF	TGCGCCAGCAGCTTGTCTGGACAGCACTACGAGCAGTACTTC
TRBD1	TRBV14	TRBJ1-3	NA	CASSRVTQGVVNTIYF	TGTGCCAGCAGCCGAGTCACCCAGGGGGTCGTAAACACCATATATTTT
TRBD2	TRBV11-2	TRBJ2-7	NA	CASSWGTSGLTTYEQYF	TGTGCCAGCAGCTGGGGGACTAGCGGCCTTACGACCTACGAGCAGTACTTC
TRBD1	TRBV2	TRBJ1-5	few	CASRGTGQQPQHF	TGTGCCAGCCGAGGGACAGGGCAACAGCCCCAGCATTTT